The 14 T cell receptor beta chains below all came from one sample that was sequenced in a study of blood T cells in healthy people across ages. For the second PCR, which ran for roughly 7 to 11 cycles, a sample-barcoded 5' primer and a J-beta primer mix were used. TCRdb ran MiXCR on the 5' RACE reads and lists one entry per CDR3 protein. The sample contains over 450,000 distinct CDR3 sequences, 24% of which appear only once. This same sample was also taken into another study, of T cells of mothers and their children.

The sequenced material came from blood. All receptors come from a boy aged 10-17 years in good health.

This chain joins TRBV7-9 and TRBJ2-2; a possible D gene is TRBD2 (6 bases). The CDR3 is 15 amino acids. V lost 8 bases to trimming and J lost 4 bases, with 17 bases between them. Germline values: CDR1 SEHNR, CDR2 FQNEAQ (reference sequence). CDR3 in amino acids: CASRELVRVTGELFF. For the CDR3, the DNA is TGTGCCAGCCGGGAGCTCGTTAGGGTCACCGGGGAGCTGTTTTTT.

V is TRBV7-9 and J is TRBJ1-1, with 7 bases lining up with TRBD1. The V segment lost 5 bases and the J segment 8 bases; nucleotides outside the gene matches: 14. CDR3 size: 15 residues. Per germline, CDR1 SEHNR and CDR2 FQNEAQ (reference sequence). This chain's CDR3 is CASSESVFRGSEAFF. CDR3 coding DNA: TGTGCCAGCAGCGAGTCGGTCTTCAGGGGGTCAGAAGCTTTCTTT.

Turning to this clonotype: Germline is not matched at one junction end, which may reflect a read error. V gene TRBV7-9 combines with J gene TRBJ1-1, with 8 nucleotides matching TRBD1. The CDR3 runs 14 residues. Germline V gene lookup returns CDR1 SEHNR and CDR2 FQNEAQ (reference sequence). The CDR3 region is CASSLRTGNTEALF. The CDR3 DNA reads TGTGCCAGCAGCTTACGGACAGGGAACACTGAAGCTCTCTTT. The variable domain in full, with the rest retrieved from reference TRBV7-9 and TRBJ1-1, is DTGVSQNPRHKITKRGQNVTFRCDPISEHNRLYWYRQTLGQGPEFLTYFQNEAQLEKSRLLSDRFSAERPKGSFSTLEIQRTEQGDSAMYLCASSLRTGNTEALFGQGTRLTVV.

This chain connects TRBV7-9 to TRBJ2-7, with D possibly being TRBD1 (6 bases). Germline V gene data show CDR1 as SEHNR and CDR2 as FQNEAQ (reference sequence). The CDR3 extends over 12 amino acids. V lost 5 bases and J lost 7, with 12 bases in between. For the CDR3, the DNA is TGTGCCAGCAGCCCAGGGGCCTGGGAGCAGTACTTC. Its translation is CASSPGAWEQYF. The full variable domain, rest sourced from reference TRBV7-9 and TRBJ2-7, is DTGVSQNPRHKITKRGQNVTFRCDPISEHNRLYWYRQTLGQGPEFLTYFQNEAQLEKSRLLSDRFSAERPKGSFSTLEIQRTEQGDSAMYLCASSPGAWEQYFGPGTRLTVT.

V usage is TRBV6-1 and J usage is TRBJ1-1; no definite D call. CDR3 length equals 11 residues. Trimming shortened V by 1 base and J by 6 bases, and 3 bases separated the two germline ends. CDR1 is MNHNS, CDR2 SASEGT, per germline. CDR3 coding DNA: TGTGCCAGCAGTGAAGGGGCTGAAGCTTTCTTT. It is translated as CASSEGAEAFF.

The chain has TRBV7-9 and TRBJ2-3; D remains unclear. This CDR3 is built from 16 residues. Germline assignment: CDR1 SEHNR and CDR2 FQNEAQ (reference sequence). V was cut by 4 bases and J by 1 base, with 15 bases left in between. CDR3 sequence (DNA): TGTGCCAGCAGCTGGACGGAGAGCCTTGGCACAGATACGCAGTATTTT. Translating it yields CASSWTESLGTDTQYF. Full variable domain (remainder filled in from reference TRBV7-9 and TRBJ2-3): DTGVSQNPRHKITKRGQNVTFRCDPISEHNRLYWYRQTLGQGPEFLTYFQNEAQLEKSRLLSDRFSAERPKGSFSTLEIQRTEQGDSAMYLCASSWTESLGTDTQYFGPGTRLTVL.

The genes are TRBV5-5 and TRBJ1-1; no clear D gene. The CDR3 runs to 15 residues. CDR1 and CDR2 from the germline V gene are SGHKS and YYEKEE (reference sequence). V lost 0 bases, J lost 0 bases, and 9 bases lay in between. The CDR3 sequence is CASSLGRYMNTEAFF. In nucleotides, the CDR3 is TGTGCCAGCAGCTTGGGTCGTTACATGAACACTGAAGCTTTCTTT.

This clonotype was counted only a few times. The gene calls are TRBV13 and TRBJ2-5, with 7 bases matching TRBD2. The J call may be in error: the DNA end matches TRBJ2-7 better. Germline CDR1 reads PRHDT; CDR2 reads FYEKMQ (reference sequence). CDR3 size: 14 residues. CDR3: CASSSAGESYEQYF. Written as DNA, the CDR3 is TGTGCCAGCAGCTCGGCGGGGGAAAGCTACGAGCAGTACTTC.

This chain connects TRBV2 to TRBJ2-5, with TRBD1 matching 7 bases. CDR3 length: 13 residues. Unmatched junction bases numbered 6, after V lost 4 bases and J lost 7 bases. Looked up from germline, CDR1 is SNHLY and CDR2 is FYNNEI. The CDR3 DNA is TGTGCCAGCAGTGGACAGGGTTCGGGGACCCAGTACTTC. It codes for CASSGQGSGTQYF.

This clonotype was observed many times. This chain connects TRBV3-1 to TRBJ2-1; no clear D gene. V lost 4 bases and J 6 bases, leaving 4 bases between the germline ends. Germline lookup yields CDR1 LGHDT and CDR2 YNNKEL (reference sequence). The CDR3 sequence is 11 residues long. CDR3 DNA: TGTGCCAGCAGCCGCATCAATGAGCAGTTCTTC. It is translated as CASSRINEQFF.

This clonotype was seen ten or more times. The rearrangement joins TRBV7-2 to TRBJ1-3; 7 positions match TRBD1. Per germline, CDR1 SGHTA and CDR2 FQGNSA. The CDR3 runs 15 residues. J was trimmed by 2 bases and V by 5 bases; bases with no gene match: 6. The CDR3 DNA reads TGTGCCAGCAGCCTCCGAGGGGGCGCTGGAAACACCATATATTTT. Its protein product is CASSLRGGAGNTIYF. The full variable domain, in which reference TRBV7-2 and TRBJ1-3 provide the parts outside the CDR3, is GAGVSQSPSNKVTEKGKDVELRCDPISGHTALYWYRQSLGQGLEFLIYFQGNSAPDKSGLPSDRFSAERTGGSVSTLTIQRTQQEDSAVYLCASSLRGGAGNTIYFGEGSWLTVV.

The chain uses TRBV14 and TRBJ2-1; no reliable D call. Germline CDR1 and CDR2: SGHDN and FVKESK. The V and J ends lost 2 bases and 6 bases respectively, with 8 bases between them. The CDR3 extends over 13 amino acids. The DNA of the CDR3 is TGTGCCAGCAGCCAACACCCCGGCAATGAGCAGTTCTTC. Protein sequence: CASSQHPGNEQFF.

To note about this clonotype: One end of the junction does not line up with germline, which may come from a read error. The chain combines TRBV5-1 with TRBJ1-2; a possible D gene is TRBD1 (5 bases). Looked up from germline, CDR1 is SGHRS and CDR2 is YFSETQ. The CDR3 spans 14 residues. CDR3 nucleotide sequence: TGCGCCGGCAGCTTGGAACCGACAGTTTATGGCTACACCTTC. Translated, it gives CAGSLEPTVYGYTF.

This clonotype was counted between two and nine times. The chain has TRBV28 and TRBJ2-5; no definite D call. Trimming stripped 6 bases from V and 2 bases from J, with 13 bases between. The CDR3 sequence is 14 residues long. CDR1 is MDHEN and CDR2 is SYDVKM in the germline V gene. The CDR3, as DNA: TGTGCCAGCAGCCTACAGCCCTCACAAGAGACCCAGTACTTC. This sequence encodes CASSLQPSQETQYF.